The 5 T cell receptor beta chains presented below share a single source sample, sequenced in a study of OX40 agonist ivuxolimab in advanced cancers. Sequenced by immunoSEQ multiplex PCR; TCRdb stores in-frame clones only, minus some. This table holds tens of thousands of clones, roughly 91% found once. The sample in question was CD4+ or CD8+ T cells sorted from blood, obtained in a trial of the OX40 agonist ivuxolimab. Receptors were obtained from an adult with an advanced solid tumor such as melanoma, head and neck, liver or kidney cancer.

This chain connects TRBV10-2 to TRBJ1-2; 7 nucleotides line up with TRBD1. Germline CDR1 is WSHSY and CDR2 is SAAADI. The CDR3 sequence is 17 residues long. With 6 bases clipped from V and 8 bases from J, the junction kept 21 bases outside the gene matches. Written as DNA, the CDR3 is TGCGCCAGCAGCCGCGGGACAGTCTCAGATGATTCGCGGGGCTACACCTTC. It translates to CASSRGTVSDDSRGYTF.

The rearrangement uses TRBV6-5 and TRBJ2-7; TRBD1 is a possible D gene (5 bases). V dropped 4 bases and J dropped 11 bases, with 12 bases sitting between them. Germline V lookup: CDR1 MNHEY, CDR2 SVGAGI. The CDR3 contains 11 residues. The CDR3 region is CASSSLQQEYF. CDR3 nucleotide sequence: TGTGCCAGCAGTTCCCTCCAACAGGAGTACTTC.

The rearrangement links TRBV5-1 to TRBJ1-1, with D possibly TRBD1 on 5 matching bases. The length of the CDR3 is 15 residues. Deletions cut 4 bases from V and 4 bases from J, with 17 bases between. Looked up from germline, CDR1 is SGHRS and CDR2 is YFSETQ. CDR3 sequence reads: CASSPHRGVVTEAFF. DNA for the CDR3: TGCGCCAGCAGCCCACACAGAGGGGTCGTCACTGAAGCTTTCTTT.

The chain links TRBV20-1 to TRBJ2-1, with D unclear. In germline, CDR1 is DFQATT, CDR2 SNEGSKA (reference sequence). The CDR3 loop spans 10 amino acids. Between the trimmed V and J ends, which lost 1 base and 7 bases, there was a span of 2 bases. The CDR3 protein is CSARANEQFF. The CDR3 DNA reads as TGCAGTGCTAGAGCAAATGAGCAGTTCTTC.

This clone was detected a few times. The chain employs TRBV6-4 and TRBJ1-1, with unresolved D. Germline V gives CDR1 MRHNA, CDR2 SNTAGT. CDR3 size: 13 residues. V was shortened by 5 bases and J by 1 base, with 8 bases between the two germline ends. The CDR3: CASSFAENTEAFF. The CDR3 DNA reads TGTGCCAGCAGTTTTGCGGAGAACACTGAAGCTTTCTTT.